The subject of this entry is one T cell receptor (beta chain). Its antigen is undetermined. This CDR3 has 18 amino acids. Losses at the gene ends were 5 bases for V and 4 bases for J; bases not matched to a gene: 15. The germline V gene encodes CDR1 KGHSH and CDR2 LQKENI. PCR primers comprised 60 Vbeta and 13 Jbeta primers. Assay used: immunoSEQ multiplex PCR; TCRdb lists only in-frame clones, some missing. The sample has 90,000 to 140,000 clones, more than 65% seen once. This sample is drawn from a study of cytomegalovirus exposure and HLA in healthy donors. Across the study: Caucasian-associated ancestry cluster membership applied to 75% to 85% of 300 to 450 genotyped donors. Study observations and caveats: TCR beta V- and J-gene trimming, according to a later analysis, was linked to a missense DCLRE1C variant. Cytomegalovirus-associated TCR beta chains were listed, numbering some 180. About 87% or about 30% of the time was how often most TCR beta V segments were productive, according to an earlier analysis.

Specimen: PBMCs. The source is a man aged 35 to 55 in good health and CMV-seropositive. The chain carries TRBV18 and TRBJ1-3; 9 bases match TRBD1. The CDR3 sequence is CASSVHIPGQGTGNTIYF. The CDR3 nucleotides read TGTGCCAGCTCAGTTCACATTCCGGGACAGGGAACAGGAAACACCATATATTTT. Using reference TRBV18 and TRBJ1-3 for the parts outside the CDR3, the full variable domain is NAGVMQNPRHLVRRRGQEARLRCSPMKGHSHVYWYRQLPEEGLKFMVYLQKENIIDESGMPKERFSAEFPKEGPSILRIQQVVRGDSAAYFCASSVHIPGQGTGNTIYFGEGSWLTVV.